These 23 T cell receptor beta chains were all obtained from the same sample, sequenced in a study of CD4 T cells in relation to SARS-CoV-2 and coronaviruses. Their recognized antigens are unknown. Generated by immunoSEQ multiplex PCR, the TCRdb table keeps only in-frame clones and is missing some. The profile shows some 40,000 clones, approximately 81% of them singletons. The sample consisted of naive CD4+ T cells from PBMCs, cultured in vitro. The sample's subset: naive CD4+ T cells isolated by negative enrichment. These receptors originate from an adult with COVID-19.

Concerning this clone: At one end, the junction sequence differs from germline, possibly due to a read error. The CDR3 DNA is TGTGCCAGCACACCGGGTGATCTGCAGTACTTC. It encodes CASTPGDLQYF. The chain is built from TRBV18 and TRBJ2-7; D gene unclear. Germline assignment: CDR1 KGHSH and CDR2 LQKENI. This CDR3 has 11 residues.

The chain is built from TRBV11-2 and TRBJ2-3; 13 bases map to TRBD2. The CDR3 extends over 16 amino acids. Germline values: CDR1 SGHAT, CDR2 FQNNGV. With V trimmed by 3 bases and J by 2 bases, 2 bases remained unmatched. The CDR3 region has the DNA TGTGCCAGCAGCTTGGGGACTAGCGGGGCCACAGATACGCAGTATTTT. This translates into CASSLGTSGATDTQYF.

The chain is built from TRBV28 and TRBJ1-4, with TRBD1 matching over 7 bases. The CDR3 runs to 14 residues. Trimming removed 8 bases from V and 7 bases from J; junction bases left unmatched: 10. The germline V gene encodes CDR1 MDHEN and CDR2 SYDVKM. DNA of the CDR3: TGTGCCAGCGTGGCGGGGACAGTGCGTGAAAAACTGTTTTTT. It yields the protein CASVAGTVREKLFF.

The chain links TRBV10-3 to TRBJ2-5, with D possibly being TRBD1 (6 bases). This CDR3 has 14 residues. The V gene's germline CDR1 is ENHRY and CDR2 SYGVKD. With 2 bases removed from V and 3 bases from J, the gap between germline ends came to 10 bases. The CDR3 sequence is CAISERTEEETQYF. The CDR3 DNA reads as TGTGCCATCAGTGAGCGGACAGAAGAAGAGACCCAGTACTTC.

This clone was seen just once. The chain employs TRBV19 and TRBJ2-1, with 7 bases identical to TRBD1. The CDR3 consists of 12 residues. From germline, CDR1 is LNHDA and CDR2 SQIVND (reference sequence). Trimming removed 1 base from V and 9 bases from J; junction bases left unmatched: 0. Here the CDR3 reads CASSIAGGEQFF. CDR3 nucleotide sequence: TGTGCCAGTAGTATAGCAGGGGGTGAGCAGTTCTTC.

This clone was detected once. This chain joins TRBV6-5 and TRBJ1-1, with 8 bases fitting TRBD1. J was trimmed by 5 bases and V by 5 bases; bases with no gene match: 10. CDR1 is MNHEY and CDR2 is SVGAGI in the germline V gene. This CDR3 region has 15 residues. CDR3 bases: TGTGCCAGCAGTAGCGGACAGGGTCCGGGTACTGAAGCTTTCTTT. Protein: CASSSGQGPGTEAFF.

The V gene is TRBV5-1, the J gene TRBJ1-6; D is perhaps TRBD1 (5 bases). V was cut by 4 bases and J by 5 bases, with 16 bases left in between. The CDR3 sequence is 16 residues long. CDR1 is SGHRS and CDR2 is YFSETQ in the germline V gene. The CDR3 is CASSMSGPGNNSPLHF. The DNA of the CDR3 is TGCGCCAGCAGCATGTCAGGGCCTGGCAATAATTCACCCCTCCACTTT.

This clone is a singleton in its sample. This rearrangement joins TRBV25-1 to TRBJ2-7; D is perhaps TRBD1 or TRBD2 (5 bases each). CDR3 size: 15 residues. Germline V lookup: CDR1 MGHDK, CDR2 SYGVNS. V lost 6 bases and J lost 5, with 20 bases in between. Written as DNA, the CDR3 is TGTGCCAGCAGCGATGGGGGAATTCCGGGACACGAGCAGTACTTC. This gives the protein CASSDGGIPGHEQYF.

The CDR3 nucleotides read TGTGCCAGCAGTTTGACCAGGCTAATCAAGGTCCGGGGAGGCCCCTCCTACGAGCAGTACTTC. Translation gives CASSLTRLIKVRGGPSYEQYF. The V call is TRBV28, the J call TRBJ2-7, with D possibly matching TRBD2 (6 bases). The V end lost 3 bases, the J end lost 0 bases, and 30 bases lay between the germline ends. This CDR3 is 21 amino acids long. Germline V gene data show CDR1 as MDHEN and CDR2 as SYDVKM.

The chain links TRBV19 to TRBJ2-1; TRBD2 might be the D (6 bases). Trimming left V 3 bases short and J 2 bases short, with 14 bases between. The CDR3 extends over 16 amino acids. Germline V lookup: CDR1 LNHDA, CDR2 SQIVND (reference sequence). The DNA of the CDR3 is TGTGCCAGTAGTATGAGGGACTTTGACCCCTACAATGAGCAGTTCTTC. Its translation is CASSMRDFDPYNEQFF.

The genes are TRBV19 and TRBJ1-6, with unresolved D. The germline V and J ends were trimmed by 6 bases and 7 bases, with 13 bases remaining between them. Germline V CDR1 and CDR2: LNHDA, SQIVND (reference sequence). The length of the CDR3 is 14 residues. CDR3 loop: CASRSERKNSPLHF. The CDR3 nucleotides are TGTGCCAGTAGATCGGAACGCAAAAATTCACCCCTCCACTTT.

The CDR3 DNA reads TGTGCCAGCAGTTCTGGGGAGCCAGATACGCAGTATTTT. Its protein is CASSSGEPDTQYF. The V call is TRBV6-2 or TRBV6-3, the J call TRBJ2-3; tentative D call: TRBD2 (5 bases). The CDR3 has 13 amino acids. V dropped 4 bases and J dropped 4 bases, with 9 bases sitting between them. Per germline, CDR1 MNHEY and CDR2 SVGEGT.

This chain links TRBV7-8 with TRBJ2-7, with a weak D call TRBD1 (5 bases). CDR3 length: 14 amino acids. The germline V and J ends were trimmed by 5 bases and 3 bases, with 14 bases remaining between them. The germline gives CDR1 SGHVS, CDR2 FQNEAQ. CDR3 bases: TGTGCCAGCAGCCTTCTGGACACTCGCTACGAGCAGTACTTC. Protein sequence: CASSLLDTRYEQYF. Full variable domain (rest looked up from reference TRBV7-8 and TRBJ2-7): GAGVSQSPRYKVAKRGQDVALRCDPISGHVSLFWYQQALGQGPEFLTYFQNEAQLDKSGLPSDRFFAERPEGSVSTLKIQRTQQEDSAVYLCASSLLDTRYEQYFGPGTRLTVT.

This rearrangement joins TRBV2 to TRBJ1-2; TRBD1 might be the D (5 bases). This CDR3 has 11 residues. V lost 1 base, J lost 13 bases, and 10 bases lay in between. Germline V gene lookup returns CDR1 SNHLY and CDR2 FYNNEI. The CDR3 nucleotides read TGTGCCAGCAGTGAAGGGGGGTCGCTCACCTTC. This translates into CASSEGGSLTF.

This sequence joins TRBV5-1 and TRBJ2-5; 14 bases line up with TRBD2. J lost 3 bases, V lost 2 bases, and 6 bases had no gene match. CDR3 size: 17 residues. CDR1 SGHRS and CDR2 YFSETQ come from the germline V gene. The CDR3 sequence: CASSFSGLAGVEETQYF. The CDR3 nucleotides are TGCGCCAGCAGCTTCTCGGGACTAGCGGGAGTGGAAGAGACCCAGTACTTC.

V and J are TRBV5-6 and TRBJ2-1; D gene uncertain. The ends were cut back, 4 bases at V and 15 bases at J, with 20 bases in the middle. The germline gives CDR1 SGHDT, CDR2 YYEEEE. There are 13 residues in the CDR3. CDR3 protein: CASSPTPDRGTFF. The DNA of the CDR3 is TGTGCCAGCAGCCCTACCCCCGATCGAGGCACGTTCTTC. Together with reference TRBV5-6 and TRBJ2-1, the CDR3 gives the full variable domain: DAGVTQSPTHLIKTRGQQVTLRCSPKSGHDTVSWYQQALGQGPQFIFQYYEEEERQRGNFPDRFSGHQFPNYSSELNVNALLLGDSALYLCASSPTPDRGTFFGPGTRLTVL.

V gene TRBV19 combines with J gene TRBJ2-3, with D possibly being TRBD1 (5 bases). The V gene lost 1 base and the J gene lost 6 bases, with 17 bases spanning the gap. This CDR3 spans 16 amino acids. Per the germline V gene, CDR1 is LNHDA and CDR2 is SQIVND (reference sequence). For the CDR3, the DNA is TGTGCCAGTAGTATAGTTTTCGTGGGCTCAGGGGATACGCAGTATTTT. This translates into CASSIVFVGSGDTQYF. Based on the CDR3 plus reference TRBV19 and TRBJ2-3, the full variable domain is DGGITQSPKYLFRKEGQNVTLSCEQNLNHDAMYWYRQDPGQGLRLIYYSQIVNDFQKGDIAEGYSVSREKKESFPLTVTSAQKNPTAFYLCASSIVFVGSGDTQYFGPGTRLTVL.

V usage is TRBV7-9 and J usage is TRBJ2-5; TRBD2 matches 7 bases. The J segment lost 5 bases and the V segment lost 6 bases, leaving 9 bases of the junction unmatched. The CDR3 sequence is 14 residues long. Germline CDR1 is SEHNR and CDR2 is FQNEAQ (reference sequence). DNA for the CDR3: TGTGCCAGCAGTCCCCGGGGGGTGGAGGAGACCCAGTACTTC. Protein sequence: CASSPRGVEETQYF.

This clone was found a few times. This sequence joins TRBV28 and TRBJ1-6; perhaps TRBD1 as D (6 bases). The CDR3 runs to 19 residues. V gave up 1 base and J gave up 7 bases, with 23 bases separating them. The V gene's germline CDR1 is MDHEN and CDR2 SYDVKM. Here the CDR3 reads CASSLFFLGTPTQNSPLHF. The CDR3 bases are TGTGCCAGCAGTTTATTCTTCTTGGGGACACCCACGCAGAATTCACCCCTCCACTTT.

The J gene is TRBJ2-3, the V gene TRBV19, with a possible D match to TRBD2 (6 bases). CDR3 length: 17 amino acids. Trimming removed 0 bases at V and 8 bases at J, with 21 bases between. The germline V gene has CDR1 LNHDA and CDR2 SQIVND (reference sequence). For the CDR3, the DNA is TGTGCCAGTAGTATAGACCTGCACGGGGACTTCAGATCTACGCAGTATTTT. Its protein product is CASSIDLHGDFRSTQYF.

This clone turned up a few times. This sequence joins TRBV30 and TRBJ2-2; 8 bases line up with TRBD2. The CDR3 spans 14 residues. The junction had 7 bases not matched to a gene; V was cut back by 2 bases and J by 8 bases. Germline V CDR1 and CDR2: GTSNPN, SVGIG (reference sequence). The DNA for the CDR3 is TGTGCCTGGAGTTTCCTAGCGGGTGCAGGGGAGCTGTTTTTT. Translating gives CAWSFLAGAGELFF. Full variable domain (rest looked up from reference TRBV30 and TRBJ2-2): SQTIHQWPATLVQPVGSPLSLECTVEGTSNPNLYWYRQAAGRGLQLLFYSVGIGQISSEVPQNLSASRPQDRQFILSSKKLLLSDSGFYLCAWSFLAGAGELFFGEGSRLTVL.

This CDR3 is CASSDQTSGNSYNEQFF. DNA of the CDR3: TGTGCCAGCAGTGACCAGACTAGCGGAAACTCCTACAATGAGCAGTTCTTC. The chain links TRBV2 to TRBJ2-1; 9 bases fit TRBD2. Germline CDR1 is SNHLY and CDR2 is FYNNEI. Losses at the gene ends were 3 bases for V and 0 bases for J; bases not matched to a gene: 6. The CDR3 runs 17 residues.

This chain joins TRBV6-6 and TRBJ2-7; 11 bases agree with TRBD2. Germline V gives CDR1 MNHNY, CDR2 SVGAGI (reference sequence). This CDR3 contains 15 residues. After removal of 6 bases from V and 5 bases from J, the junction contained 9 bases not matched to a gene. CDR3 in DNA: TGTGCCAGCAGACTCGTAGCGGGAGGGGACCACGAGCAGTACTTC. Amino acid sequence: CASRLVAGGDHEQYF.